What follows are 26 T cell receptor beta chains derived from one specimen sequenced in a study of cytomegalovirus exposure and HLA in healthy donors. Both 60 Vbeta primers and 13 Jbeta primers went into the PCR. Clones were read by immunoSEQ multiplex PCR, and TCRdb kept only the in-frame ones, dropping some. This sample has 200,000 to 250,000 clones, with about 85% found just once. Specimen: PBMCs. The origin of the receptors is a girl aged 2 to 10 in good health and CMV-seronegative.

This chain uses TRBV5-6 with TRBJ2-1; TRBD2 aligns across 9 bases. There are 16 residues in the CDR3. Looked up from germline, CDR1 is SGHDT and CDR2 is YYEEEE. Trimming took 1 base from V and 4 from J; bases not matched to a gene: 6. Written as DNA, the CDR3 is TGTGCCAGCAGCTTGTTGTCGCTAGCGGGATACAATGAGCAGTTCTTC. Its protein is CASSLLSLAGYNEQFF.

The chain links TRBV19 to TRBJ2-3, with D perhaps TRBD2 (5 bases). CDR3 length: 14 residues. CDR1 LNHDA and CDR2 SQIVND come from the germline V gene (reference sequence). V lost 6 bases and J 2 bases, leaving 12 bases between the germline ends. The CDR3 DNA follows: TGTGCCAGTAGCCCCGGACTGTACACAGATACGCAGTATTTT. It translates to CASSPGLYTDTQYF.

This clone was seen a few times. This chain joins TRBV9 and TRBJ1-1, with D tentatively TRBD1 (5 bases). The length of the CDR3 is 13 residues. V was clipped by 5 bases and J by 3 bases, with 11 bases between them. Germline CDR1 and CDR2: SGDLS and YYNGEE. The CDR3, as DNA: TGTGCCAGCAGTGAGGGAGGGGACACTGAAGCTTTCTTT. Its translation: CASSEGGDTEAFF. The complete variable domain, with remaining parts taken from reference TRBV9 and TRBJ1-1, reads DSGVTQTPKHLITATGQRVTLRCSPRSGDLSVYWYQQSLDQGLQFLIQYYNGEERAKGNILERFSAQQFPDLHSELNLSSLELGDSALYFCASSEGGDTEAFFGQGTRLTVV.

The chain recombines TRBV4-1 with TRBJ2-3; the match to TRBD1 covers 12 bases. Looked up from germline, CDR1 is MGHRA and CDR2 is YSYEKL. After removal of 4 bases from V and 5 bases from J, the junction contained 7 bases not matched to a gene. The CDR3 contains 16 residues. The CDR3 DNA reads TGCGCCAGCAGCCTCGCCGGGACAGGGGGCTTAGATACGCAGTATTTT. This encodes CASSLAGTGGLDTQYF.

The chain couples TRBV7-9 to TRBJ2-1; D possibly corresponds to TRBD1 (6 bases). Trimming cost V 1 base and J 0 bases, with 13 bases left between them. Germline-derived CDR1 and CDR2 are SEHNR and FQNEAQ (reference sequence). The CDR3 totals 17 residues. In nucleotides, the CDR3 is TGTGCCAGCAGCTTAGGGGGGCGGTTAAGCTCCTACAATGAGCAGTTCTTC. Protein: CASSLGGRLSSYNEQFF.

This chain links TRBV5-6 with TRBJ2-3; 10 positions match TRBD2. This CDR3 comprises 16 residues. V was clipped by 4 bases and J by 5 bases; unmatched bases: 10. Germline V CDR1 and CDR2: SGHDT, YYEEEE. The CDR3 reads CASSPGLAVAGDTQYF. The CDR3 bases are TGTGCCAGCAGCCCAGGACTAGCGGTCGCAGGAGATACGCAGTATTTT.

The V and J genes are TRBV9 and TRBJ2-3, with D tentatively TRBD2 (6 bases). The CDR3 loop spans 18 amino acids. V was cut by 3 bases and J by 6 bases, with 26 bases left in between. CDR1 and CDR2 (germline): SGDLS, YYNGEE. The CDR3 loop is CASSAPASECIREDTQYF. The DNA for the CDR3 is TGTGCCAGCAGCGCCCCAGCATCGGAGTGCATCCGGGAGGATACGCAGTATTTT.

The J gene is TRBJ2-3, the V gene TRBV5-4; 8 bases line up with TRBD2. Looked up from germline, CDR1 is SGHNT and CDR2 is YYREEE (reference sequence). The CDR3 has 16 amino acids. V lost 0 bases, J lost 4 bases, and 7 bases stayed unmatched. The CDR3 here is CASSLEAGGSADTQYF. In nucleotides, the CDR3 is TGTGCCAGCAGCTTGGAGGCGGGGGGCTCGGCAGATACGCAGTATTTT.

The CDR3 DNA is TGTGCCAGTGGAAGCGGGGGAAGCTCCTACGAGCAGTACTTC. Translation gives CASGSGGSSYEQYF. The J gene is TRBJ2-7, the V gene TRBV19; 8 nucleotides agree with TRBD2. Germline V lookup: CDR1 LNHDA, CDR2 SQIVND (reference sequence). The CDR3 is 14 residues long. The junction had 6 bases not matched to a gene; V was cut back by 8 bases and J by 0 bases.

The chain uses TRBV7-8 and TRBJ2-5; 7 bases are a match to TRBD1. Trimming at V came to 6 bases and at J to 1 base, leaving 5 bases not matched to a gene. This CDR3 spans 14 amino acids. The germline V gene encodes CDR1 SGHVS and CDR2 FQNEAQ. The CDR3 bases are TGTGCCAGCAGTAGACAGGGTACCCAAGAGACCCAGTACTTC. Protein: CASSRQGTQETQYF.

CDR3 protein: CASSYSRRTAGYTF. For the CDR3, the DNA is TGTGCCAGCAGTTACTCGCGTCGCACAGCCGGCTACACCTTC. The rearrangement joins TRBV6-5 to TRBJ1-2, with no clear D. The CDR3 is 14 residues long. The germline V gene encodes CDR1 MNHEY and CDR2 SVGAGI. The V end lost 0 bases, the J end lost 8 bases, and 13 bases lay between the germline ends.

This sequence joins TRBV25-1 and TRBJ2-5; 8 bases match TRBD2. CDR1 is MGHDK and CDR2 is SYGVNS in the germline V gene. This CDR3 comprises 14 residues. J was trimmed by 5 bases and V by 2 bases; bases with no gene match: 4. CDR3 in DNA: TGTGCCAGCAGTGAAGGTGGCGGGAGGGAGACCCAGTACTTC. It codes for CASSEGGGRETQYF.

A single count supports this clone. The chain recombines TRBV27 with TRBJ2-5; D gene ambiguous. V shed 3 bases and J shed 3 bases, with 8 bases lying between them. Germline values: CDR1 MNHEY, CDR2 SMNVEV (reference sequence). The CDR3 has 13 residues. The CDR3 is CASSFSPKETQYF. The CDR3 DNA reads as TGTGCCAGCAGTTTTTCGCCTAAAGAGACCCAGTACTTC.

The rearrangement uses TRBV19 and TRBJ2-1; the match to TRBD2 covers 9 bases. This CDR3 is 15 amino acids long. Germline loops: CDR1 LNHDA, CDR2 SQIVND (reference sequence). V lost 5 bases and J lost 3; bases outside the gene matches: 5. As DNA, the CDR3 is TGTGCCAGTAGTGTTCTAGCGGGGCTCTACAATGAGCAGTTCTTC. It encodes CASSVLAGLYNEQFF.

The chain combines TRBV6-6 with TRBJ2-5; D possibly corresponds to TRBD2 (6 bases). Per germline, CDR1 MNHNY and CDR2 SVGAGI (reference sequence). The CDR3 loop spans 16 amino acids. The V end was cut by 5 bases, the J end by 3 bases, with 19 bases between. CDR3 sequence: CASSPSLRLVEETQYF. CDR3 coding DNA: TGTGCCAGCAGTCCCTCATTAAGACTAGTCGAAGAGACCCAGTACTTC.

The chain employs TRBV4-1 and TRBJ2-5; 11 nucleotides line up with TRBD2. Per the germline V gene, CDR1 is MGHRA and CDR2 is YSYEKL. Trimming at V came to 0 bases and at J to 3 bases, leaving 12 bases not matched to a gene. The CDR3 consists of 19 residues. As DNA, the CDR3 is TGCGCCAGCAGCCAAGATCAGCTAGCGGGGGGAGTAACGGAAGAGACCCAGTACTTC. Residues: CASSQDQLAGGVTEETQYF.

Notes on this clone: At one boundary the junction diverges from the germline segment, which might be a read error. The chain carries TRBV7-9 and TRBJ2-1; D is uncertain. The germline V gene has CDR1 SEHNR and CDR2 FQNEAQ (reference sequence). The length of the CDR3 is 12 residues. The CDR3 region has the DNA TGTTCCAGCAGCTTAGTAGCTGATGAGCAGTTCTTC. Protein product: CSSSLVADEQFF.

The genes are TRBV9 and TRBJ2-2, with 9 bases aligning to TRBD1. Germline V gene sequence: CDR1 SGDLS, CDR2 YYNGEE. The CDR3 is made up of 15 amino acids. The ends lost 7 bases at V and 0 bases at J; junction bases unmatched: 4. The CDR3 coding sequence is TGTGCCAGCTCACGGACAGGGGCGAACACCGGGGAGCTGTTTTTT. It codes for CASSRTGANTGELFF. Full variable domain (outside the CDR3, taken from reference TRBV9 and TRBJ2-2): DSGVTQTPKHLITATGQRVTLRCSPRSGDLSVYWYQQSLDQGLQFLIQYYNGEERAKGNILERFSAQQFPDLHSELNLSSLELGDSALYFCASSRTGANTGELFFGEGSRLTVL.

The chain combines TRBV7-2 with TRBJ1-5; D might be TRBD1 (5 bases). This CDR3 region has 15 residues. V was shortened by 1 base and J by 0 bases, with 7 bases between the two germline ends. CDR1 is SGHTA, CDR2 FQGNSA, per germline. The CDR3 loop reads CASSLGQYSNQPQHF. CDR3 coding DNA: TGTGCCAGCAGCTTAGGACAGTATAGCAATCAGCCCCAGCATTTT.

This chain connects TRBV6-1 to TRBJ2-7; 11 bases are shared with TRBD2. Germline values: CDR1 MNHNS, CDR2 SASEGT. V gave up 6 bases and J gave up 6 bases; unmatched junction bases: 4. The CDR3 loop spans 13 amino acids. The CDR3 nucleotides read TGTGCCAGCAGCCTTCTAGCGGGAGGCGAGCAGTACTTC. Residues: CASSLLAGGEQYF.

The chain links TRBV6-5 to TRBJ1-1; 7 bases are a match to TRBD1. This CDR3 comprises 14 residues. V lost 7 bases to trimming and J lost 3 bases; unmatched junction nucleotides: 8. Germline V gives CDR1 MNHEY, CDR2 SVGAGI. For the CDR3, the DNA is TGTGCCAGCACCTCGGGACAGAAGGACACTGAAGCTTTCTTT. Amino acid sequence: CASTSGQKDTEAFF.

The J gene is TRBJ1-1, the V gene TRBV15; TRBD1 agrees at 9 bases. V trimming: 4 bases; J trimming: 5 bases; junction bases outside the gene matches: 5. Germline V gene sequence: CDR1 LNHNV, CDR2 YYDKDF (reference sequence). The CDR3 is 14 amino acids. The CDR3 is CATSIGQGWTEAFF. Here the CDR3 DNA reads TGTGCCACCAGCATCGGACAGGGGTGGACTGAAGCTTTCTTT.

The chain recombines TRBV27 with TRBJ1-3; D not resolved. Germline lookup yields CDR1 MNHEY and CDR2 SMNVEV (reference sequence). The CDR3 contains 15 residues. V was cut by 3 bases and J by 0 bases, with 9 bases left in between. The CDR3 coding sequence is TGTGCCAGCAGTTTCGAGACACTCTCTGGAAACACCATATATTTT. Its translation: CASSFETLSGNTIYF.

This clone turned up a few times. This rearrangement joins TRBV11-2 to TRBJ1-2; tentatively, D is TRBD1 (5 bases). Germline loops: CDR1 SGHAT, CDR2 FQNNGV. Deletions cut 3 bases from V and 7 bases from J, with 12 bases between. This CDR3 is 13 amino acids long. The CDR3 here is CASSLGEGSGYTF. The CDR3 region has the DNA TGTGCCAGCAGCTTGGGGGAGGGGAGTGGCTACACCTTC.

The chain carries TRBV19 and TRBJ1-2, with 7 nucleotides matching TRBD1. V shed 6 bases and J 6 bases; nucleotides not matched to a gene: 7. The CDR3 is 13 residues long. The germline CDR1 and CDR2 sequences are LNHDA and SQIVND (reference sequence). In nucleotides, the CDR3 is TGTGCCAGTAGCACACAGGGGAACGATGGCTACACCTTC. Protein product: CASSTQGNDGYTF.

V is TRBV6-1 and J is TRBJ2-5, with TRBD1 matching 9 bases. Unmatched junction bases numbered 1, after V lost 3 bases and J lost 5 bases. The V gene's germline CDR1 is MNHNS and CDR2 SASEGT. The CDR3 covers 13 residues. In nucleotides, the CDR3 is TGTGCCAGCAGTGAGACAGGGGGGGAGACCCAGTACTTC. Residues: CASSETGGETQYF.